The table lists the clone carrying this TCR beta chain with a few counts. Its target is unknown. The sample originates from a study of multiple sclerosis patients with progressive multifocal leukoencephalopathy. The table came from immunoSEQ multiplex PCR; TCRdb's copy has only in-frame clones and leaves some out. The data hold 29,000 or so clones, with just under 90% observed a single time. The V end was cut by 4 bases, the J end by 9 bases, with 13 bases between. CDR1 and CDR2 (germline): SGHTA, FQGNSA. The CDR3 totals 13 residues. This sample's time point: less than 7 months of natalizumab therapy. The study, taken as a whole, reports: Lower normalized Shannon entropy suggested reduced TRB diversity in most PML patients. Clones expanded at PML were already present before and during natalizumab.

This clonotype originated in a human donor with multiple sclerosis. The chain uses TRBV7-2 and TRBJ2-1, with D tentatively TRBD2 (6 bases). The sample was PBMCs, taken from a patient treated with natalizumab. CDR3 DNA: TGTGCCAGCAGCTCAGGACCCGGGGGTGAGCAGTTCTTC. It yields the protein CASSSGPGGEQFF.